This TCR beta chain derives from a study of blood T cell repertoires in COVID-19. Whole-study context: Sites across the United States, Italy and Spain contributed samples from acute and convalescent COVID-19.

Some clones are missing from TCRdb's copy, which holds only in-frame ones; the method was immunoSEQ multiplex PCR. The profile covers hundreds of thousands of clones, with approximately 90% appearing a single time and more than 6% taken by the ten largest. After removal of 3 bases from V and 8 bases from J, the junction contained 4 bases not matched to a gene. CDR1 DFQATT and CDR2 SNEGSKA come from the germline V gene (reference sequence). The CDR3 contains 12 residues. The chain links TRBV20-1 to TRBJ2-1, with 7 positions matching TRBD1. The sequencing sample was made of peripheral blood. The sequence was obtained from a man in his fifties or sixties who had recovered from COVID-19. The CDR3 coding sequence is TGCAGTGCTAGTCAAGGGGGCTATGAGCAGTTCTTC. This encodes CSASQGGYEQFF.